This T cell receptor (beta chain) came from a study of cytomegalovirus exposure and HLA in healthy donors. The V and J ends lost 6 bases and 2 bases, in that order; junction bases with no gene match: 12. Germline V gene sequence: CDR1 GTSNPN, CDR2 SVGIG (reference sequence). The CDR3 sequence is 16 residues long. The study ran its PCR with 60 Vbeta and 13 Jbeta primers. Some clones are missing from TCRdb's copy, which holds only in-frame ones; the method was immunoSEQ multiplex PCR. Its table lists approximately 180,000 clones. On this clone: Its antigen is unidentified.

Study outcomes and limitations: Association of a missense DCLRE1C variant with TCR beta V- and J-gene trimming was reported in a later analysis. About 87% or about 30% of the time was how often most TCR beta V segments were productive, according to an earlier analysis. According to a later analysis, donors in an Asian-associated ancestry cluster reportedly had fewer N-insertions than the roughly 670-donor mean. Most of the CMV-associated TCR beta chains (in a later analysis) appeared to be HLA-restricted.

Source material: PBMCs. The sequence came from a man in his thirties or forties in good health and CMV-seronegative. The chain carries TRBV30 and TRBJ1-4; 7 nucleotides line up with TRBD1. The CDR3 bases are TGTGCCTGTCCCGGGGTGACAGGGCTTACTAATGAAAAACTGTTTTTT. It is translated as CACPGVTGLTNEKLFF.